This TCR beta chain appears in the sequencing data of a study of T cell responses to AZD1222 COVID-19 vaccine. Background on the study: Combined were second doses at about 4 or about 12 weeks.

General study findings and limits: Baseline serology detected seropositivity in only six or seven AZD1222 recipients.

Germline V gene data show CDR1 as SGHRS and CDR2 as YFSETQ. The CDR3 has 15 residues. Trimming cost V 5 bases and J 4 bases; bases outside gene matches: 4. A note on this clone: The target antigen is unknown.

Sequencing used immunoSEQ multiplex PCR; TCRdb keeps in-frame clones, though not all of them. The repertoire holds some 150,000 clones, with approximately 90% as singletons. Sequenced here: peripheral blood, sampled on day 0 of AZD1222 vaccination. The receptor was derived from an adult in good health. This sequence joins TRBV5-1 and TRBJ2-3; the match to TRBD2 covers 13 bases. Here the CDR3 reads CASSKGLAGPDTQYF. The CDR3 bases are TGCGCCAGCAGTAAGGGACTAGCGGGGCCAGATACGCAGTATTTT.